Listed here are 31 T cell receptor beta chains from one sample, sequenced in a study of a mutant IDH1 vaccine in newly diagnosed glioma. No antigen has been assigned to these receptors. Time point defined: week 47, end of study. A single vaccine dose contained 300 ug of mutant IDH1 20-mer peptide, and topical imiquimod was used with it. Method: immunoSEQ multiplex PCR; TCRdb's copy keeps in-frame clones and lacks some. The sample yields approximately 30,000 clones, around 90% seen once. Sample: PBMCs, taken from a glioma patient whose treatment included an IDH1 peptide vaccine. These receptors were collected from a woman aged 40 to 50 with glioma.

The rearrangement joins TRBV29-1 to TRBJ1-1; D is unclear. With 4 bases removed from V and 6 bases from J, the gap between germline ends came to 18 bases. The germline gives CDR1 SQVTM, CDR2 ANQGSEA. CDR3 length: 14 amino acids. This chain's CDR3 is CSVGSSRVFAEAFF. CDR3 coding DNA: TGCAGCGTTGGTTCGTCGAGGGTATTCGCTGAAGCTTTCTTT.

V gene TRBV4-1 combines with J gene TRBJ2-3; D may correspond to TRBD1 or TRBD2 (5 bases each). This CDR3 spans 15 amino acids. Germline CDR1 is MGHRA and CDR2 is YSYEKL. The germline V and J ends were trimmed by 4 bases and 4 bases, with 15 bases remaining between them. The CDR3 reads CASSPYHRGADTQYF. The DNA for the CDR3 is TGCGCCAGCAGCCCCTACCATCGGGGCGCAGATACGCAGTATTTT.

The chain employs TRBV5-1 and TRBJ2-7; D is undetermined. The CDR3 spans 16 residues. Germline assignment: CDR1 SGHRS and CDR2 YFSETQ. The V gene lost 0 bases and the J gene lost 0 bases, with 13 bases spanning the gap. DNA for the CDR3: TGCGCCAGCAGCTTGGGACCCAGCGTCAGCTCCTACGAGCAGTACTTC. Amino acids: CASSLGPSVSSYEQYF.

The V call is TRBV7-6, the J call TRBJ2-1; 13 nucleotides match TRBD2. The CDR3 contains 18 residues. Germline lookup yields CDR1 SGHVS and CDR2 FNYEAQ. Germline trimming cut 6 bases from V and 2 bases from J; bases unmatched to any gene: 10. Here the CDR3 reads CASSPSRGLAGTYNEQFF. The CDR3 bases are TGTGCCAGCAGTCCGTCGCGGGGACTAGCGGGAACCTACAATGAGCAGTTCTTC. The whole variable domain, filled in from reference TRBV7-6 and TRBJ2-1, reads GAGVSQSPRYKVTKRGQDVALRCDPISGHVSLYWYRQALGQGPEFLTYFNYEAQQDKSGLPNDRFSAERPEGSISTLTIQRTEQRDSAMYRCASSPSRGLAGTYNEQFFGPGTRLTVL.

The J gene is TRBJ1-1, the V gene TRBV6-5, with a weak D call TRBD1 (5 bases). Germline CDR1 reads MNHEY; CDR2 reads SVGAGI. Trimming stripped 6 bases from V and 1 base from J, with 15 bases between. This CDR3 spans 15 amino acids. CDR3 in DNA: TGTGCCAGCAGCCCACCCCGGGGCCCGAACACTGAAGCTTTCTTT. Residues: CASSPPRGPNTEAFF.

The gene calls are TRBV2 and TRBJ2-4; 10 bases map to TRBD1. Unmatched junction bases numbered 9, after V lost 5 bases and J lost 2 bases. The CDR3 length is 17 residues. CDR1 and CDR2 (germline): SNHLY, FYNNEI. The CDR3 spells CASSTDDRGRTKNIQYF. CDR3 DNA: TGTGCCAGCAGTACCGACGACAGGGGGCGAACCAAAAACATTCAGTACTTC.

This clone came up once. The chain uses TRBV9 and TRBJ2-2; maybe TRBD2 (5 bases). CDR1 and CDR2 (germline): SGDLS, YYNGEE. V was clipped by 7 bases and J by 4 bases, with 11 bases between them. This CDR3 has 13 amino acids. The CDR3 region has the DNA TGTGCCAGCGGCGGGCTGGGCACCGGGGAGCTGTTTTTT. Encoded protein: CASGGLGTGELFF.

The chain carries TRBV9 and TRBJ1-2; 8 bases align to TRBD1. V was clipped by 3 bases and J by 3 bases; unmatched bases: 13. Looked up from germline, CDR1 is SGDLS and CDR2 is YYNGEE. The CDR3 is 17 residues long. DNA of the CDR3: TGTGCCAGCAGCGCTCGGGGCAGGGGGCGCCCCGACTATGGCTACACCTTC. Amino acids: CASSARGRGRPDYGYTF.

CDR3 nucleotides: TGTGCCAGTAACAACCGGGGCGCTAATGAAAAACTGTTTTTT. Its protein product is CASNNRGANEKLFF. The chain is built from TRBV19 and TRBJ1-4; the D gene is possibly TRBD1 (5 bases). The V end was cut by 7 bases, the J end by 3 bases, with 12 bases between. Germline V gene lookup returns CDR1 LNHDA and CDR2 SQIVND (reference sequence). This CDR3 is 14 amino acids long.

The rearrangement joins TRBV27 to TRBJ2-7; 12 nucleotides agree with TRBD2. This CDR3 is 15 amino acids long. V shed 7 bases and J 3 bases; nucleotides not matched to a gene: 7. Germline V gene lookup returns CDR1 MNHEY and CDR2 SMNVEV (reference sequence). The CDR3 spells CASTGTSGGIYEQYF. CDR3 sequence (DNA): TGTGCCAGCACGGGAACTAGCGGGGGGATCTACGAGCAGTACTTC.

The V call is TRBV6-1, the J call TRBJ1-2, with D perhaps TRBD1 (5 bases). This CDR3 comprises 16 residues. Germline V CDR1 and CDR2: MNHNS, SASEGT. V was clipped by 3 bases and J by 6 bases, with 20 bases between them. In nucleotides, the CDR3 is TGTGCCAGCAGTGACCCCCGGGACCCCCGTGGGAATGGCTACACCTTC. It yields the protein CASSDPRDPRGNGYTF.

The J gene is TRBJ2-2, the V gene TRBV30; 7 bases are a match to TRBD1. Per the germline V gene, CDR1 is GTSNPN and CDR2 is SVGIG (reference sequence). The V segment lost 7 bases and the J segment 0 bases; nucleotides outside the gene matches: 14. This CDR3 has 17 residues. Here the CDR3 reads CASNRGSLFANTGELFF. Written as DNA, the CDR3 is TGTGCCTCAAACAGGGGATCCCTGTTCGCGAACACCGGGGAGCTGTTTTTT. Supplemented by reference TRBV30 and TRBJ2-2, the full variable domain reads SQTIHQWPATLVQPVGSPLSLECTVEGTSNPNLYWYRQAAGRGLQLLFYSVGIGQISSEVPQNLSASRPQDRQFILSSKKLLLSDSGFYLCASNRGSLFANTGELFFGEGSRLTVL.

V is TRBV5-1 and J is TRBJ2-1; D not resolved. Germline assignment: CDR1 SGHRS and CDR2 YFSETQ. CDR3 length: 11 residues. V was pared by 7 bases and J by 9 bases, with 11 bases between. The CDR3 reads CASLLGREQFF. CDR3 DNA: TGCGCCAGCCTATTAGGGCGTGAGCAGTTCTTC. Filled out from reference TRBV5-1 and TRBJ2-1, the complete variable domain reads KAGVTQTPRYLIKTRGQQVTLSCSPISGHRSVSWYQQTPGQGLQFLFEYFSETQRNKGNFPGRFSGRQFSNSRSEMNVSTLELGDSALYLCASLLGREQFFGPGTRLTVL.

V gene TRBV18 combines with J gene TRBJ1-1; 7 positions agree with TRBD1. Losses at the gene ends were 2 bases for V and 3 bases for J; bases not matched to a gene: 3. Per germline, CDR1 KGHSH and CDR2 LQKENI. There are 14 residues in the CDR3. The CDR3 DNA reads as TGTGCCAGCTCACCAGGACAGGTCTACACTGAAGCTTTCTTT. Translated: CASSPGQVYTEAFF.

This clone was recorded once. V gene TRBV5-6 combines with J gene TRBJ1-3, with D perhaps TRBD1 (5 bases). The germline V gene has CDR1 SGHDT and CDR2 YYEEEE. V lost 1 base and J 4 bases, leaving 9 bases between the germline ends. CDR3 size: 14 residues. The CDR3 reads CASSLRGAGNTIYF. The CDR3 bases are TGTGCCAGCAGCTTGCGAGGGGCCGGAAACACCATATATTTT.

This rearrangement joins TRBV18 to TRBJ1-5, with TRBD1 matching over 11 bases. The CDR3 is 15 residues long. J was trimmed by 4 bases and V by 2 bases; bases with no gene match: 1. Germline V gives CDR1 KGHSH, CDR2 LQKENI. The CDR3 region is CASSPGTGGNQPQHF. The CDR3 DNA reads TGTGCCAGCTCACCAGGGACAGGGGGGAATCAGCCCCAGCATTTT.

The J gene is TRBJ2-2, the V gene TRBV4-2, with 8 bases lining up with TRBD1. V lost 1 base, J lost 5 bases, and 6 bases stayed unmatched. The CDR3 has 16 amino acids. CDR1 is LGHNA, CDR2 YNFKEQ, per germline. The DNA for the CDR3 is TGTGCCAGCAGCCAAGTGACAGGGGATGAAACCGGGGAGCTGTTTTTT. Its translation: CASSQVTGDETGELFF.

This rearrangement joins TRBV10-1 to TRBJ1-1, with D unclear. The CDR3 loop spans 13 amino acids. V dropped 0 bases and J dropped 11 bases, with 13 bases sitting between them. The germline V gene encodes CDR1 WNHNN and CDR2 SYGVQD (reference sequence). The CDR3 is CASSESYSLGAFF. CDR3 DNA sequence: TGCGCCAGCAGTGAGTCGTACAGCCTGGGGGCTTTCTTT.

This chain connects TRBV23-1 to TRBJ2-7; 7 nucleotides align to TRBD1. TRBV23-1 belongs to the ORF category, with a function that is uncertain. The CDR3 runs to 13 residues. The junction had 7 bases not matched to a gene; V was cut back by 6 bases and J by 5 bases. CDR3 residues: CASSQGGEDEQYF. For the CDR3, the DNA is TGCGCCAGCAGCCAAGGGGGCGAAGACGAGCAGTACTTC.

CDR3 DNA: TGTGCCAGCAGCTTAGTTTTGACAGTCTATGGCTACACCTTC. Encoded protein: CASSLVLTVYGYTF. This chain joins TRBV7-2 and TRBJ1-2; D possibly corresponds to TRBD1 (5 bases). V was cut by 1 base and J by 4 bases, with 10 bases left in between. Germline lookup yields CDR1 SGHTA and CDR2 FQGNSA. CDR3 size: 14 residues.

The chain couples TRBV7-9 to TRBJ1-1, with a tentative D call TRBD1 (5 bases). Looked up from germline, CDR1 is SEHNR and CDR2 is FQNEAQ (reference sequence). CDR3 length equals 14 residues. V dropped 11 bases and J dropped 4 bases, with 20 bases sitting between them. The CDR3 sequence: CAGTPTQVSTEAFF. CDR3 DNA: TGTGCCGGAACCCCCACACAGGTCTCCACTGAAGCTTTCTTT.

The chain has TRBV1 and TRBJ2-5. TRBV1 is reported as a pseudogene. The CDR3 covers 15 residues. CDR3 bases: TGCACCAGCAGCCAAGATCTCCCCAGCAAAGAGACCCAGTACTTC. It codes for CTSSQDLPSKETQYF.

The rearrangement joins TRBV7-2 to TRBJ1-6; 10 bases match TRBD1. V dropped 3 bases and J dropped 4; count of bases not matched to a gene: 12. The V gene's germline CDR1 is SGHTA and CDR2 FQGNSA. This CDR3 is 19 amino acids long. As DNA, the CDR3 is TGTGCCAGCAGCTTCTCAGGGACAGGGGAATTCGTATATAATTCACCCCTCCACTTT. This gives the protein CASSFSGTGEFVYNSPLHF.

The chain links TRBV11-2 to TRBJ1-5; D call uncertain. Trimming left V 0 bases short and J 4 bases short, with 4 bases between. This CDR3 has 13 residues. Germline-derived CDR1 and CDR2 are SGHAT and FQNNGV. The CDR3 DNA follows: TGTGCCAGCAGCTTAGATGCTAATCAGCCCCAGCATTTT. Translated: CASSLDANQPQHF.

The rearrangement uses TRBV10-3 and TRBJ2-7, with D possibly called TRBD1 or TRBD2 (5 bases each). V was pared by 6 bases and J by 0 bases, with 12 bases between. The CDR3 has 14 amino acids. The germline gives CDR1 ENHRY, CDR2 SYGVKD. CDR3 protein: CAIRGTGRSYEQYF. Written as DNA, the CDR3 is TGTGCCATCAGGGGGACGGGCCGCTCCTACGAGCAGTACTTC.

The chain recombines TRBV20-1 with TRBJ2-7; no firm D call. Germline CDR1 DFQATT, CDR2 SNEGSKA (reference sequence). The CDR3 covers 11 residues. Trimming took 3 bases from V and 6 from J, leaving 9 bases between them. CDR3 loop: CSASRVAEQYF. The DNA for the CDR3 is TGCAGTGCTAGTAGGGTCGCCGAGCAGTACTTC.

The V and J genes are TRBV18 and TRBJ1-3; 7 nucleotides agree with TRBD1. After removal of 4 bases from V and 4 bases from J, the junction contained 10 bases not matched to a gene. This CDR3 spans 16 amino acids. Germline V lookup: CDR1 KGHSH, CDR2 LQKENI. CDR3 sequence reads: CASSQFDREGGNTIYF. CDR3 DNA sequence: TGTGCCAGCTCACAATTCGACAGGGAAGGCGGAAACACCATATATTTT.

The chain joins TRBV5-1 to TRBJ2-7; D gene ambiguous. Germline V gene lookup returns CDR1 SGHRS and CDR2 YFSETQ. The CDR3 has 14 amino acids. Trimming removed 0 bases from V and 4 bases from J, with 11 bases in between. DNA of the CDR3: TGCGCCAGCAGCTTGGTTGTTGCGCCTTACGAGCAGTACTTC. Translating it yields CASSLVVAPYEQYF.

This clone appeared a single time. The J gene is TRBJ2-3, the V gene TRBV7-2; D gene uncertain. Trimming left V 5 bases short and J 4 bases short, with 13 bases between. In germline, CDR1 is SGHTA, CDR2 FQGNSA. The CDR3 loop spans 14 amino acids. The DNA of the CDR3 is TGTGCCAGCAGCCGCACCAGGTTCCCAGATACGCAGTATTTT. Translated: CASSRTRFPDTQYF.

The chain employs TRBV2 and TRBJ1-5; D gene uncertain. The germline V gene encodes CDR1 SNHLY and CDR2 FYNNEI. The CDR3 spans 14 residues. V was cut by 6 bases and J by 0 bases, with 9 bases left in between. CDR3 DNA: TGTGCCAGCAGGAGCGGGCTTAGCAATCAGCCCCAGCATTTT. As protein: CASRSGLSNQPQHF.

The V and J genes are TRBV5-8 and TRBJ1-5; no reliable D call. Looked up from germline, CDR1 is SGHTS and CDR2 is YDEGEE. V was shortened by 4 bases and J by 0 bases, with 5 bases between the two germline ends. The CDR3 has 13 residues. The CDR3 DNA follows: TGTGCCAGCAGCCCTGGTAGCAATCAGCCCCAGCATTTT. This codes for CASSPGSNQPQHF.